This is a list of T cell receptor beta chains from one sample in a study of spatial heterogeneity in lung cancer. TCRdb re-called the 5' RACE reads with MiXCR, one entry per CDR3 protein. The sample has 25,000 to 35,000 distinct CDR3 sequences; less than 6.5% are singletons. Sequenced material: PBMCs, taken at follow-up. Source of these receptors: a female donor with early-stage non-small cell lung cancer. Each CDR3 is given with its conserved first and last residue. The D gene is left open where the match is weak. Expanded clones are given a class, and other clones once, few, many or no size at all.

D gene	V gene	clone size	J gene	CDR3 DNA	CDR3 protein
-	TRBV7-2	few	TRBJ2-5	TGTGCCAGCAGCTCCCGCCCGGGGGGCTGGGAGACCCAGTACTTC	CASSSRPGGWETQYF
-	TRBV4-3	many	TRBJ1-6	TGCGCCAGCAGCCAAGGCGGGCGCGGTTCACCCCTCCACTTT	CASSQGGRGSPLHF
TRBD2	TRBV11-2	many	TRBJ2-2	TGTGCCAGCAGCTTACCCTCTAGCGGGAGGAGCACCGGGGAGCTGTTTTTT	CASSLPSSGRSTGELFF
-	TRBV20-1	few	TRBJ1-2	TGCAGTGCTAGAGAGAATAGCGGGTGGTATGGCTACACCTTC	CSARENSGWYGYTF
TRBD1	TRBV6-2/TRBV6-3	many	TRBJ2-7	TGTGCCAGCAGTTACCCCCAGAGAGGGGGCATCAACGAGCAGTACTTC	CASSYPQRGGINEQYF
TRBD1	TRBV9	many	TRBJ2-5	TGTGCCAGCAATCGACAGGGTGATGGGCAAGAGACCCAGTACTTC	CASNRQGDGQETQYF
-	TRBV10-3	many	TRBJ2-4	TGTGCCACCGCTGACTTACAGGGAGCCAAAAACATTCAGTACTTC	CATADLQGAKNIQYF
-	TRBV11-2	many	TRBJ2-7	TGTGCCAGCAGCTTAGATCGGATTTACGAGCAGTACTTC	CASSLDRIYEQYF
-	TRBV10-3	-	TRBJ1-5	TGTGCCATCAGTGAGGGGCCATCCTATCAGCCCCAGCATTTT	CAISEGPSYQPQHF
-	TRBV4-3	many	TRBJ1-2	TGCGCCAGCAGCCAAGATCTGGCAGCTCACTATGGCTACACCTTC	CASSQDLAAHYGYTF
-	TRBV20-1	many	TRBJ2-1	TGCAGTGCTAAGGACGGGTATTACAATGAGCAGTTCTTC	CSAKDGYYNEQFF
-	TRBV5-1	many	TRBJ1-1	TGCGCCAGCAGCTTCGTGGACGGAGGCGACACTGAAGCTTTCTTT	CASSFVDGGDTEAFF
-	TRBV20-1	-	TRBJ2-3	TGCAGTGCTAGAGCGGGGGACAGAGGCACAGATACGCAGTATTTT	CSARAGDRGTDTQYF
-	TRBV6-2/TRBV6-3	many	TRBJ2-1	TGTGCCAGCAGTTACCCCCCCCAAGAGCAGTTCTTC	CASSYPPQEQFF
-	TRBV12-3/TRBV12-4	many	TRBJ2-1	TGTGCCAGCAGTTTTTTGGGGGACACAATTGGCTCGTCCTACAATGAGCAGTTCTTC	CASSFLGDTIGSSYNEQFF
-	TRBV7-8	few	TRBJ1-6	TGTGCCAGCAGCGCCTCAGGGTCGTATAATTCACCCCTCCACTTT	CASSASGSYNSPLHF
-	TRBV7-9	many	TRBJ2-7	TGTGCCAGCAGCTTAGCGCAGGGGTACACATCTACCGAGCAGTACTTC	CASSLAQGYTSTEQYF
TRBD1	TRBV6-5	many	TRBJ1-2	TGTGCCAGCAGTTACTCCGGACAGGTGCCGACCTCTAACTATGGCTACACCTTC	CASSYSGQVPTSNYGYTF
TRBD2	TRBV9	many	TRBJ2-2	TGTGCCAGCAGCGCGGGACTAGCGGAAATCACCGGGGAGCTGTTTTTT	CASSAGLAEITGELFF